The present T cell receptor (beta chain) was sequenced within a study of T cell changes during pregnancy in multiple sclerosis. Only in-frame clones appear in the TCRdb table, and some are missing; sequencing was by immunoSEQ multiplex PCR. The sample holds around 99,000 clones, roughly 92% seen once. With V trimmed by 2 bases and J by 2 bases, 7 bases remained unmatched. The CDR3 consists of 16 residues. Looked up from germline, CDR1 is MNHEY and CDR2 is SVGAGI. The J gene is TRBJ1-2, the V gene TRBV6-5; 8 bases agree with TRBD1. The source of this sequence is a female donor with multiple sclerosis, enrolled in a pregnancy study. Here the sequenced sample was peripheral blood, taken in the first trimester of pregnancy. The CDR3 region is CASSYRTTGDNYGYTF. In DNA, the CDR3 is TGTGCCAGCAGTTACCGGACGACAGGGGACAACTATGGCTACACCTTC.